This TCR beta chain derives from a study of OX40 agonist ivuxolimab in advanced cancers. Whole-study results and caveats: Mean expanded clone counts were higher in CD8+ than CD4+ T cells.

The CDR3 covers 16 residues. Germline values: CDR1 LNHDA, CDR2 SQIVND (reference sequence). The V end was cut by 3 bases, the J end by 0 bases, with 12 bases between. Remarks on this clone: Its antigen is currently unknown.

Clones were read by immunoSEQ multiplex PCR, and TCRdb kept only the in-frame ones, dropping some. The sample has roughly 61,000 clones; around four fifths are singletons. The sequence came from an adult with an advanced solid tumor such as melanoma, head and neck, liver or kidney cancer. The rearrangement uses TRBV19 and TRBJ1-5, with a tentative D call TRBD1 (5 bases). The specimen comprised CD4+ or CD8+ T cells sorted from blood, sampled in a trial of the OX40 agonist ivuxolimab. Written as DNA, the CDR3 is TGTGCCAGTAGTATGAGGGGCCCCCATAGCAATCAGCCCCAGCATTTT. Protein: CASSMRGPHSNQPQHF.